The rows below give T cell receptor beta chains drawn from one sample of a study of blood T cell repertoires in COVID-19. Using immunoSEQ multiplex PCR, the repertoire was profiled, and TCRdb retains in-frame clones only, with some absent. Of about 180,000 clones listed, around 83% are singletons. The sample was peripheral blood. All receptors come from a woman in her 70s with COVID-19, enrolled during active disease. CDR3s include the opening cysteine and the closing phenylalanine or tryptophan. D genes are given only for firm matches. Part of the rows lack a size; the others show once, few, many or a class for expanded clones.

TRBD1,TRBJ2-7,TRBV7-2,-,TGTGCCAGCAGCATACAGGGGAGTGAGCAGTACTTC,CASSIQGSEQYF
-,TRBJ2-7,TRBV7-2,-,TGTGCCAGCAGCTTGGACAGCACAAACTCCTACGAGCAGTACTTC,CASSLDSTNSYEQYF
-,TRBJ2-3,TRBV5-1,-,TGCGCCAGCAGCTTGGCGCTAGAGACAGATACGCAGTATTTT,CASSLALETDTQYF
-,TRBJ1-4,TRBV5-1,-,TGCGCCAGCAGCTCTCCAGGGCGGGGAAAAACTAATGAAAAACTGTTTTTT,CASSSPGRGKTNEKLFF
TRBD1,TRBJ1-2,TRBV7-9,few,TGTGCCAGCAGCTTTGGGGCAGGGGGCCCAAACTATGGCTACACCTTC,CASSFGAGGPNYGYTF
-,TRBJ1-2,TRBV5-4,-,TGTGCCAGCAGCTCTGGGTACAGTCCTAACTATGGCTACACCTTC,CASSSGYSPNYGYTF
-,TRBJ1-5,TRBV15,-,TGTGCCACCAGCAGAGGAAGTGAGGCCCAGCCCCAGCATTTT,CATSRGSEAQPQHF
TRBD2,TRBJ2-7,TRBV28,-,TGTGCCAGCAGTTTAGTAGCGGGACTTCACGAGCAGTACTTC,CASSLVAGLHEQYF
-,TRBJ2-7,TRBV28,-,TGTGCCAGCAGTCGCGACGACCTAGGTTCCTACGAGCAGTACTTC,CASSRDDLGSYEQYF
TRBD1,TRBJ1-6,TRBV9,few,TGTGCCAGCAGCGCGACAGGGGCTAGCCTTTCACCCCTCCACTTT,CASSATGASLSPLHF
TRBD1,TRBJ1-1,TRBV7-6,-,TGTGCCAGCAGCCCTCGACCACAGGGGGCGGGGGACACTGAAGCTTTCTTT,CASSPRPQGAGDTEAFF
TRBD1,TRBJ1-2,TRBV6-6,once,TGTGCCAGCAAAGTAACAGGGGGCCTTACCTATGGCTACACCTTC,CASKVTGGLTYGYTF
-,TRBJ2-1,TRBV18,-,TGTGCCAGCTCACCTACCCTAGCGACCACCTACAATGAGCAGTTCTTC,CASSPTLATTYNEQFF
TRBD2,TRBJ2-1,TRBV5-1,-,TGCGCCAGCGGATTGGGACTAGCGGGAGGGCGGGATGAGCAGTTCTTC,CASGLGLAGGRDEQFF
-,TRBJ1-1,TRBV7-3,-,TGTGCCAGCAGCTTGGGGACTGGGAACACTGAAGCTTTCTTT,CASSLGTGNTEAFF
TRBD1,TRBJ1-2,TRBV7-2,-,TGTGCCAGCAGCTTACGTAGCCAGGGGGATGGCTACACCTTC,CASSLRSQGDGYTF
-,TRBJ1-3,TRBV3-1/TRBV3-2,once,TGTGCCAGCAGCCCCAATTTATTCCCAGCGGGAAACACCATATATTTT,CASSPNLFPAGNTIYF
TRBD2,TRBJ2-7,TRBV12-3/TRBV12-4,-,TGTGCCGGGAGGGGAGCGGGGGGCTACGAGCAGTACTTC,CAGRGAGGYEQYF
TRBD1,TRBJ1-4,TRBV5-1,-,TGCGCCAGCAGCCCCGGGACAGGGGCGAAGAGAAGTGAAAAACTGTTTTTT,CASSPGTGAKRSEKLFF
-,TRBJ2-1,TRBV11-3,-,TGTGCCAGCAGCTTAACTAGTTACAATGAGCAGTTCTTC,CASSLTSYNEQFF
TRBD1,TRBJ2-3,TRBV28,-,TGTGCCAGCAGTTTTTTAGGGAAGGGGGCCCCCGCAGATACGCAGTATTTT,CASSFLGKGAPADTQYF
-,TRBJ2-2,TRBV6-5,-,TGTGCCCTAGGAAGGACCGGGGAGCTGTTTTTT,CALGRTGELFF
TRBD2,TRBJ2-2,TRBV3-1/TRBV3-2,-,TGTGCCAGCAGCCTCAGCGGGAGGGCCCCCACCGGGGAGCTGTTTTTT,CASSLSGRAPTGELFF
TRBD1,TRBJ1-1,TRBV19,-,TGTGCCAGTAGTGTTGGCCCAGGGGGGAACACTGAAGCTTTCTTT,CASSVGPGGNTEAFF
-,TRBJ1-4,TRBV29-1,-,TGCAGCGTTGCTCGGTCTCGGGAAAAACTGTTTTTT,CSVARSREKLFF
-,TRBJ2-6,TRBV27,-,TGTGCCAGCAGTTTACGATCGGGAGCTGGGGCCAACGTCCTGACTTTC,CASSLRSGAGANVLTF
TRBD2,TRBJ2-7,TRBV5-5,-,TGTGCCAGCAGCACCGTAGCGGGAGTGGTACCCGAGCAGTACTTC,CASSTVAGVVPEQYF
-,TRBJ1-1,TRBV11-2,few,TGTGCCAGCAGCCCTGACAGCTTCGAAGCTTTCTTT,CASSPDSFEAFF
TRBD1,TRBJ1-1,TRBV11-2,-,TGTGCCAGCAGCCCCGACAGGGGTGGCACTGAAGCTTTCTTT,CASSPDRGGTEAFF
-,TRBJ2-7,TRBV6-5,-,TGTGCCAGCAGTCCTGGACTGATCTACGAGCAGTACTTC,CASSPGLIYEQYF
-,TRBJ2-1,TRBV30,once,TGTGCCGCGGGGGCGAGCTCCTACAATGAGCAGTTCTTC,CAAGASSYNEQFF
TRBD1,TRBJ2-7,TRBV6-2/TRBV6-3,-,TGTGCCAGCAGTTCCACAGGGGCGTCTCTCTACGAGCAGTACTTC,CASSSTGASLYEQYF
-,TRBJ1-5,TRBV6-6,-,TGTGCCAGCAGTTACGGCAGAGGGAGATATCAGCCCCAGCATTTT,CASSYGRGRYQPQHF
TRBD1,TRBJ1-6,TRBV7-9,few,TGTGCCAGCAGCAGACAGGGGGATAGTTCACCCCTCCACTTT,CASSRQGDSSPLHF
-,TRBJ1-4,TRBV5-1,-,TGCGCCAGCAGCTTGGGGGGCCTTCGGCCCTTTAATGAAAAACTGTTTTTT,CASSLGGLRPFNEKLFF
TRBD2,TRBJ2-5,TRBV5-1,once,TGCGCCAGCAGCTCCTCCCCCGGGACTAGCGGGAGAGAGACCCAGTACTTC,CASSSSPGTSGRETQYF
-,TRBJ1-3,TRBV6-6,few,TGTGCCAGCAGTTACGGTTTTCGGGGTGCTGGAAACACCATATATTTT,CASSYGFRGAGNTIYF
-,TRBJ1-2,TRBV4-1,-,TGCGCCAGCAGCCAATCCCGGGGAGACGTTTGGAACTATGGCTACACCTTC,CASSQSRGDVWNYGYTF
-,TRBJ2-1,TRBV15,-,TGTGCCACCAGCAGAGATGACACGGTCGCCTCCTACAATGAGCAGTTCTTC,CATSRDDTVASYNEQFF
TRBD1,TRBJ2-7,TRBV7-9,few,TGTGCCAGCAGCTACCAGACAGGGACCGCCTACGAGCAGTACTTC,CASSYQTGTAYEQYF
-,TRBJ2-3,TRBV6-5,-,TGTGCCAGCAGCTTCGGGGGTACGAGCACAGATACGCAGTATTTT,CASSFGGTSTDTQYF
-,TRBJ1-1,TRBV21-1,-,TGTGCCAGCAGCAAATTGACAGGGTCACCTGAAGCTTTCTTT,CASSKLTGSPEAFF
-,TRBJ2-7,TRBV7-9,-,TGTGCCAGCAGCTTATTGGGGGGGCATAGGCCCTACGAGCAGTACTTC,CASSLLGGHRPYEQYF
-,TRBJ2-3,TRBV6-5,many,TGTGCCAGCCGCCGGGACTTAGGCACAGATACGCAGTATTTT,CASRRDLGTDTQYF
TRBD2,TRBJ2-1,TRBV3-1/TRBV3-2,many,TGTGCCAGCAGCCTGGGACTAGCGGGTCGCAATGAGCAGTTCTTC,CASSLGLAGRNEQFF
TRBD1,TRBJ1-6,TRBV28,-,TGTGCCAGCAGTCTGACAGGGGGGAGGTCACCCCTCCACTTT,CASSLTGGRSPLHF
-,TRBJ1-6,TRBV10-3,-,TGTGCCATCACAGGCAGCCGAGTAGATCCCCTCCACTTT,CAITGSRVDPLHF
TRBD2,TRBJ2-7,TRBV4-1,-,TGCGCCAGCAGCCAAGGACTAGCGGGAGGGATCTACGAGCAGTACTTC,CASSQGLAGGIYEQYF
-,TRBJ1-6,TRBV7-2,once,TGTGCCAGCAGCTTAGGCGGGGGCTATAATTCACCCCTCCACTTT,CASSLGGGYNSPLHF
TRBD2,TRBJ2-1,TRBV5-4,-,TGTGCCAGCCATAGCGGGAGCTCCTACAATGAGCAGTTCTTC,CASHSGSSYNEQFF
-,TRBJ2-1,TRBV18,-,TGTGCCAGCTCACCACCTGGTAGCGGTCCCTCCTACAATGAGCAGTTCTTC,CASSPPGSGPSYNEQFF
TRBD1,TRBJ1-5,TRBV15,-,TGTGCCACCAGCAGAGAACAGGGGAGTAATCAGCCCCAGCATTTT,CATSREQGSNQPQHF
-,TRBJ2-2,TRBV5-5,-,TGTGCCAGCAGCCTGACAGGGAACACCGGGGAGCTGTTTTTT,CASSLTGNTGELFF